A selection of T cell receptor beta chains follows, all from one sample in a study of early T cells in non-severe SARS-CoV-2 infection. TCRdb redid the calling of the 5' RACE reads with MiXCR, one entry per CDR3 protein. The top ten clones hold 24% of a sample with some 36,000 distinct CDR3 sequences, less than 8% of them seen once. The sample in question was whole blood, obtained at baseline. These receptors came from an adult who was a healthcare worker with PCR-confirmed SARS-CoV-2 infection or an uninfected control (not recorded which). CDR3s include the opening cysteine and the closing phenylalanine or tryptophan. Each record gives: clone size, CDR3 length, V gene, CDR3 protein. Where a row states a size, it is once, few, many or the class of an expanded clone; other rows omit it.

many 15 TRBV28 CASSSGQGGTDTQYF
many 13 TRBV7-3 CASSETGNNEQFF
few 13 TRBV7-8 CASSFRGGDTQYF
. 14 TRBV27 CASRTSGILTEAFF
. 15 TRBV27 CASSLSTGAFDEQYF
. 16 TRBV19 CASSIFTLQGATEAFF
. 14 TRBV29-1 CSVALGQGGKTQYF
. 14 TRBV27 CASSFSDRGFGYTF
. 12 TRBV20-1 CSASPLNYGYTF
. 15 TRBV6-2/TRBV6-3 CASSSVAGGDNEQFF
few 14 TRBV2 CASSNSRSVYGYTF
few 15 TRBV6-2/TRBV6-3 CASSSPTTVNTEAFF
many 15 TRBV12-3/TRBV12-4 CASTPTGWLSYEQYF
few 15 TRBV11-3 CASSQGDSTLNEQFF
many 12 TRBV6-6 CASSYGTDTQYF
few 14 TRBV6-2/TRBV6-3 CATNPDRGDSPLHF
many 15 TRBV29-1 CSVEDFHSQNTEAFF
many 15 TRBV11-2 CASSFNRDRGNEQYF